This is a list of T cell receptor beta chains from one sample in a study of cytomegalovirus exposure and HLA in healthy donors. Libraries were prepared by immunoSEQ multiplex PCR; TCRdb keeps only in-frame clonotypes and omits some of them. The sample shows 100,000 to 150,000 clones, almost 90% of them seen only once. The sample consisted of PBMCs. The origin of the receptors is a man younger than 40 in good health and CMV-seronegative. CDR3s include the opening cysteine and the closing phenylalanine or tryptophan. The D gene is left open where the match is weak. Clone size is not always given. Where it is, it says once, few, many or a class for expanded clones.

CDR3aa: CASSFSGRIEQFF; CDR3nt: TGTGCCAGCAGCTTCAGTGGGAGGATTGAGCAGTTCTTC; len: 13; d_gene: .; j_gene: TRBJ2-1; v_gene: TRBV7-9; abundance: .
CDR3aa: CASTNVGGAYNEQFF; CDR3nt: TGTGCCAGTACCAATGTAGGGGGCGCCTACAATGAGCAGTTCTTC; len: 15; d_gene: TRBD1; j_gene: TRBJ2-1; v_gene: TRBV19; abundance: .
CDR3aa: CATGSTANTEAFF; CDR3nt: TGTGCCACCGGATCGACAGCGAACACTGAAGCTTTCTTT; len: 13; d_gene: .; j_gene: TRBJ1-1; v_gene: TRBV6-1; abundance: .
CDR3aa: CASSPGTGGTYEQYF; CDR3nt: TGTGCCAGCTCACCGGGCACTGGAGGGACCTACGAGCAGTACTTC; len: 15; d_gene: .; j_gene: TRBJ2-7; v_gene: TRBV18; abundance: few
CDR3aa: CASSSTGTRPEQYF; CDR3nt: TGTGCCAGCAGCTCAACCGGGACTAGGCCCGAGCAGTACTTC; len: 14; d_gene: TRBD2; j_gene: TRBJ2-7; v_gene: TRBV7-2; abundance: .
CDR3aa: CASSPNRGDREFF; CDR3nt: TGTGCCAGCTCGCCAAATCGTGGGGACAGGGAATTCTTC; len: 13; d_gene: TRBD1; j_gene: TRBJ2-1; v_gene: TRBV18; abundance: .
CDR3aa: CASSERGEAAEQYF; CDR3nt: TGTGCCAGCAGTGAACGAGGGGAGGCTGCTGAGCAGTACTTC; len: 14; d_gene: .; j_gene: TRBJ2-7; v_gene: TRBV6-1; abundance: .
CDR3aa: CASSEVQGFSYNSPLHF; CDR3nt: TGTGCCAGCAGTGAAGTTCAGGGGTTCTCCTATAATTCACCCCTCCACTTT; len: 17; d_gene: .; j_gene: TRBJ1-6; v_gene: TRBV6-1; abundance: .
CDR3aa: CASSYSSGNEKLFF; CDR3nt: TGTGCCAGCAGTTACTCGTCGGGAAATGAAAAACTGTTTTTT; len: 14; d_gene: .; j_gene: TRBJ1-4; v_gene: TRBV6-5; abundance: few
CDR3aa: CASRREASDTQYF; CDR3nt: TGTGCCAGCAGGAGGGAGGCTTCAGATACGCAGTATTTT; len: 13; d_gene: .; j_gene: TRBJ2-3; v_gene: TRBV6-4; abundance: .
CDR3aa: CARISGSMSYEQYF; CDR3nt: TGTGCCAGGATTAGCGGGAGTATGTCCTACGAGCAGTACTTC; len: 14; d_gene: .; j_gene: TRBJ2-7; v_gene: TRBV12-1; abundance: .
CDR3aa: CASSQDVDRRDTQYF; CDR3nt: TGCGCCAGCAGCCAAGACGTTGATCGGAGGGATACGCAGTATTTT; len: 15; d_gene: .; j_gene: TRBJ2-3; v_gene: TRBV4-1; abundance: .
CDR3aa: CASSQEGDQPQHF; CDR3nt: TGCGCCAGCAGCCAGGAGGGAGATCAGCCCCAGCATTTT; len: 13; d_gene: .; j_gene: TRBJ1-5; v_gene: TRBV4-1; abundance: .
CDR3aa: CASSTGTSGNFAQFF; CDR3nt: TGTGCCAGCAGTACCGGGACTAGCGGGAACTTTGCGCAGTTCTTC; len: 15; d_gene: TRBD2; j_gene: TRBJ2-1; v_gene: TRBV2; abundance: .
CDR3aa: CSVHTSYEQYF; CDR3nt: TGCAGTGTTCACACCTCCTACGAGCAGTACTTC; len: 11; d_gene: .; j_gene: TRBJ2-7; v_gene: TRBV20-1; abundance: .
CDR3aa: CASRTDRANEKLFF; CDR3nt: TGTGCCAGCAGGACCGACAGGGCAAATGAAAAACTGTTTTTT; len: 14; d_gene: TRBD1; j_gene: TRBJ1-4; v_gene: TRBV7-9; abundance: .
CDR3aa: CAWSVGGSSYEQYF; CDR3nt: TGTGCCTGGAGTGTGGGAGGGAGCTCCTACGAGCAGTACTTC; len: 14; d_gene: TRBD2; j_gene: TRBJ2-7; v_gene: TRBV30; abundance: .
CDR3aa: CASSLFGVGYEQYF; CDR3nt: TGTGCCAGCAGCTTATTTGGAGTGGGCTACGAGCAGTACTTC; len: 14; d_gene: .; j_gene: TRBJ2-7; v_gene: TRBV7-8; abundance: .
CDR3aa: CASSLEEHTEAFF; CDR3nt: TGTGCCAGCAGCTTAGAGGAGCACACTGAAGCTTTCTTT; len: 13; d_gene: .; j_gene: TRBJ1-1; v_gene: TRBV11-3; abundance: .
CDR3aa: CATLGGADGYTF; CDR3nt: TGTGCCACCTTGGGGGGGGCGGATGGCTACACCTTC; len: 12; d_gene: .; j_gene: TRBJ1-2; v_gene: TRBV5-6; abundance: .
CDR3aa: CASSWTSGIGEQFF; CDR3nt: TGCGCCAGCAGCTGGACTAGCGGGATTGGTGAGCAGTTCTTC; len: 14; d_gene: TRBD2; j_gene: TRBJ2-1; v_gene: TRBV5-1; abundance: .
CDR3aa: CASSLTRGTDGQETQYF; CDR3nt: TGTGCCAGCAGCCTCACCCGCGGGACGGACGGTCAAGAGACCCAGTACTTC; len: 17; d_gene: .; j_gene: TRBJ2-5; v_gene: TRBV13; abundance: .